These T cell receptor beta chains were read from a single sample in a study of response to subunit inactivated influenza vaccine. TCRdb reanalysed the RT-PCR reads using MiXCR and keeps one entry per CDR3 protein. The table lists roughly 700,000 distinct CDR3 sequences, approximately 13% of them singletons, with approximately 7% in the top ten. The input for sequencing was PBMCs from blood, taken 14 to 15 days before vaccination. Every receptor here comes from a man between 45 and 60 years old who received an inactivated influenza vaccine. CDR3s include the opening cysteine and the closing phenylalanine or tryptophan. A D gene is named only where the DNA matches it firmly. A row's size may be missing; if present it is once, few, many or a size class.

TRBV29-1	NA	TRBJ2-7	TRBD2	CSVRAGPEQYF	TGCAGCGTTAGAGCGGGACCCGAGCAGTACTTC
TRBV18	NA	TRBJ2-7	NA	CASSPPFSGVVEQYF	TGTGCCAGCTCACCTCCGTTCAGTGGAGTTGTGGAGCAGTACTTC
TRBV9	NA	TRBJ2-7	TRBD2	CASSAGLDSYEQYF	TGTGCCAGCAGCGCCGGACTAGATTCCTACGAGCAGTACTTC
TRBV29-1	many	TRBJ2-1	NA	CSVGLNEQFF	TGCAGCGTTGGCCTAAATGAGCAGTTCTTC
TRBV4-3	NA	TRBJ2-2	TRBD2	CASSQKGRDYKNTGELFF	TGCGCCAGCAGCCAGAAGGGAAGGGACTATAAGAACACCGGGGAGCTGTTTTTT
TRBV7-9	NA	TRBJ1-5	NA	CASSRTGRQPQHF	TGTGCCAGCAGCCGAACAGGGCGGCAGCCCCAGCATTTT
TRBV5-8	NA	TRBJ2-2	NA	CASSPWSSTGNTGELFF	TGTGCCAGCAGCCCATGGAGTAGTACAGGGAACACCGGGGAGCTGTTTTTT
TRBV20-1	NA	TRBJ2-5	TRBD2	CSASGLAQETQYF	TGCAGTGCTTCAGGACTAGCGCAAGAGACCCAGTACTTC
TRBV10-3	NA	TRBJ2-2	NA	CATLATGELFF	TGTGCCACCTTAGCCACCGGGGAGCTGTTTTTT
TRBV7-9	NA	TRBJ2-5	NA	CASRGDSWETQYF	TGTGCCAGCAGAGGAGACTCTTGGGAGACCCAGTACTTC
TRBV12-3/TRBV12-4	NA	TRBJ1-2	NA	CASSPGSRGGYTF	TGTGCCAGCAGTCCGGGCTCGCGAGGCGGCTACACCTTC
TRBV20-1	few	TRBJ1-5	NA	CSASNRVLGNQPQHF	TGCAGTGCTAGTAACAGGGTTCTGGGCAATCAGCCCCAGCATTTT
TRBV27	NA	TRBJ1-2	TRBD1	CASKWTGGGVGYTF	TGTGCCAGCAAATGGACAGGGGGCGGGGTTGGCTACACCTTC
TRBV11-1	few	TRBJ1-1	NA	CASSLNYEAFF	TGTGCCAGCAGCTTAAACTATGAAGCTTTCTTT
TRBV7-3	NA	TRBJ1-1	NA	CASSLSTDTEAFF	TGTGCCAGCAGCTTATCGACGGACACTGAAGCTTTCTTT
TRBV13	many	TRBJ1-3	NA	CASSFSSSGNTIYF	TGTGCCAGCAGCTTCTCGAGCTCTGGAAACACCATATATTTT
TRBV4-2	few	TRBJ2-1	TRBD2	CASSQRAGVFPSYNEQFF	TGTGCCAGCAGCCAGCGGGCGGGGGTCTTCCCCTCCTACAATGAGCAGTTCTTC
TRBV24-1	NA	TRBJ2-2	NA	CATSALGTPNTGELFF	TGTGCCACCAGTGCCCTGGGGACACCTAACACCGGGGAGCTGTTTTTT
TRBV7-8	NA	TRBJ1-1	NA	CASSFGLEAFF	TGTGCCAGCAGCTTTGGACTTGAAGCTTTCTTT
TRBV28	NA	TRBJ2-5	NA	CASSLWQRGQETQYF	TGTGCCAGCAGTTTATGGCAAAGGGGCCAAGAGACCCAGTACTTC
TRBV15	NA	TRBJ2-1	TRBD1	CATSRDPQGDEQFF	TGTGCCACCAGCAGAGATCCCCAGGGGGATGAGCAGTTCTTC
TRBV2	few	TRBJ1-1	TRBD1	CASTQGQGGTEAFF	TGTGCCAGCACCCAGGGACAGGGGGGGACTGAAGCTTTCTTT
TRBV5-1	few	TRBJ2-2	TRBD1	CASSGNRGSNTGELFF	TGCGCCAGCAGCGGAAACAGGGGTTCGAACACCGGGGAGCTGTTTTTT
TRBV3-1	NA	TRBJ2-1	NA	CASSQDKGHGEQFF	TGTGCCAGCAGCCAAGATAAAGGCCATGGTGAGCAGTTCTTC
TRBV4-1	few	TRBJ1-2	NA	CASSQIQVSNYGYTF	TGCGCCAGCAGCCAGATACAGGTGTCTAACTATGGCTACACCTTC
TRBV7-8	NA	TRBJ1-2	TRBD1	CASSYSGQGRTYGYTF	TGTGCCAGCAGCTACAGCGGACAGGGGCGAACCTATGGCTACACCTTC
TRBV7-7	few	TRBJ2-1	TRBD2	CASSLGSSGRADEQFF	TGTGCCAGCAGCTTAGGGTCTAGCGGGAGGGCCGATGAGCAGTTCTTC
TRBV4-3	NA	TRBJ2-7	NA	CASSQVWGAVYEQYF	TGCGCCAGCAGCCAAGTCTGGGGGGCGGTCTACGAGCAGTACTTC
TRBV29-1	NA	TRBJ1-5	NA	CSVEDDSTSPSNQPQHF	TGCAGCGTTGAAGATGACTCGACAAGTCCCAGCAATCAGCCCCAGCATTTT
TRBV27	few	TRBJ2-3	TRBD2	CASSPGLAGAGDTQYF	TGTGCCAGCAGTCCCGGACTAGCGGGAGCGGGGGATACGCAGTATTTT
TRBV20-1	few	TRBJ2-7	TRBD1	CSARVTTGQGLNEQYF	TGCAGTGCTAGAGTCACTACCGGACAGGGATTAAACGAGCAGTACTTC
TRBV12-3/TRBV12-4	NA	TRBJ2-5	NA	CASSWGVAETQYF	TGTGCCAGCAGTTGGGGGGTTGCGGAGACCCAGTACTTC
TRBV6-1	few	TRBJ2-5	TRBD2	CASRSPGGRETQYF	TGTGCCAGCAGGTCTCCGGGGGGGCGGGAGACCCAGTACTTC
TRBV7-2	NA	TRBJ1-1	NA	CASSFDWDTEAFF	TGTGCCAGCAGTTTCGACTGGGACACTGAAGCTTTCTTT
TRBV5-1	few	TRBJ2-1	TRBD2	CASSLASGTEQFF	TGCGCCAGCAGCTTGGCTAGCGGGACTGAGCAGTTCTTC
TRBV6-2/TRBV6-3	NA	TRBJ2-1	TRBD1	CASSKTGGEGNEQFF	TGTGCCAGCAGTAAGACAGGGGGCGAAGGGAATGAGCAGTTCTTC
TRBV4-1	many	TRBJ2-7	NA	CASSFEGGSYEQYF	TGCGCCAGCAGTTTCGAGGGGGGCTCCTACGAGCAGTACTTC
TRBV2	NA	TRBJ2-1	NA	CASQSRGSGAGEQFF	TGTGCCAGCCAAAGTCGGGGTTCTGGGGCGGGTGAGCAGTTCTTC
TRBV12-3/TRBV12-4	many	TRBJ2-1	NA	CASSFGDLRQFF	TGTGCCAGCAGTTTCGGGGACTTAAGGCAGTTCTTC
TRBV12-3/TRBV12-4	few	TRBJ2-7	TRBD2	CASSPTEGLALEQYF	TGTGCCAGCAGTCCGACCGAGGGACTAGCGCTCGAGCAGTACTTC
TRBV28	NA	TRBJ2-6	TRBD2	CASSLSGLAGAGANVLTF	TGTGCCAGCAGTTTATCCGGACTAGCGGGAGCTGGGGCCAACGTCCTGACTTTC
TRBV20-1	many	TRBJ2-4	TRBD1	CSAPDRTKNIQYF	TGCAGTGCTCCGGACAGGACCAAAAACATTCAGTACTTC
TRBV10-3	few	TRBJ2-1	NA	CAISEGGSRSEQFF	TGTGCCATCAGTGAGGGTGGTAGTAGGTCTGAGCAGTTCTTC
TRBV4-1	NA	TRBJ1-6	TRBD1	CASSQKPGQGNSPLHF	TGCGCCAGCAGCCAAAAACCGGGACAGGGGAATTCACCCCTCCACTTT
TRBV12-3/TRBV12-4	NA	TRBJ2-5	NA	CASSPGTETQYF	TGTGCCAGTTCTCCAGGGACGGAGACCCAGTACTTC
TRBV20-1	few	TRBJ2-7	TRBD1	CSARLWGQGAYEQYF	TGCAGTGCTCGCCTTTGGGGACAGGGGGCCTACGAGCAGTACTTC
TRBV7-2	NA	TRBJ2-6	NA	CASGRPGGANVLTF	TGTGCCAGCGGACGACCGGGTGGGGCCAACGTCCTGACTTTC
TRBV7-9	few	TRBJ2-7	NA	CASSFGWLDEQYF	TGTGCCAGCAGCTTTGGTTGGCTAGACGAGCAGTACTTC
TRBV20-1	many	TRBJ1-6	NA	CSAFTGSYNSPLHF	TGCAGTGCTTTTACAGGGAGCTATAATTCACCCCTCCACTTT
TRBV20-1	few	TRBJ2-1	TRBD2	CSARVPSGRDNNEQFF	TGCAGTGCTAGAGTTCCTAGCGGGAGAGACAACAATGAGCAGTTCTTC
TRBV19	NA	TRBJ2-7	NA	CARQTRPRDQTYEQYF	TGTGCCAGGCAAACAAGACCCCGGGACCAAACCTACGAGCAGTACTTC
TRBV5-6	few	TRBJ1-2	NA	CASSFGQIYGYTF	TGTGCCAGCAGCTTTGGACAGATATATGGCTACACCTTC
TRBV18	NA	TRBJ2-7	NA	CASSPPGELYEQYF	TGTGCCAGCTCACCACCGGGTGAACTCTACGAGCAGTACTTC